What follows describes a single T cell receptor (beta chain). The sample originates from a study of blood T cell repertoires in COVID-19. Assay: immunoSEQ multiplex PCR; the TCRdb copy retains only in-frame clones and omits some. The sample consists of roughly 300,000 clones, more than 75% of them appearing once. The germline CDR1 and CDR2 sequences are LNHDA and SQIVND (reference sequence). The trim removed 5 bases at V and 1 base at J, leaving 8 bases unmatched. The CDR3 runs 16 residues. Sample: peripheral blood. This sequence originates from a woman between 45 and 60 years old who had recovered from COVID-19. This chain uses TRBV19 with TRBJ1-1; TRBD1 agrees at 9 bases. The CDR3 bases are TGTGCCAGTAGTGTGATCCCGGGACAGGGGAACACTGAAGCTTTCTTT. This codes for CASSVIPGQGNTEAFF.